The following is a TCR beta chain sequence with its context. Its antigen is not identified. Within the sample, other DNA sequences also encode this same CDR3. This sample stems from a study of beta chain features in type 1 diabetes. Broader study findings: For Type 1 diabetes patients, all four CD4+ subsets carried TCRB CDR3s that were moderately but significantly shorter.

Expressed TCRB transcripts were sequenced because the isolated RNA had all been reverse transcribed beforehand. Some clones are missing from TCRdb's copy, which holds only in-frame ones; the method was immunoSEQ multiplex PCR. The sample comprises 230,000 or so clones, 16% of which are singletons, and 0.08% to 0.095% rests with the top ten. V lost 5 bases and J lost 3, with 8 bases in between. The CDR3 is 12 amino acids. Germline lookup yields CDR1 MDHEN and CDR2 SYDVKM. This receptor was taken from a man in his thirties or forties with type 1 diabetes. Sequencing used naive CD4+ T cells from blood. V and J are TRBV28 and TRBJ2-7, with D perhaps matching TRBD1 (6 bases). The CDR3: CASSLRGYEQYF. In DNA form, the CDR3 reads TGTGCCAGCAGTCTCAGGGGCTACGAGCAGTACTTC.